The 27 T cell receptor beta chains below all came from one sample that was sequenced in a study of blood T cell repertoires in COVID-19. The repertoire was sequenced with immunoSEQ multiplex PCR; TCRdb's copy has only in-frame clones and lacks some. The table shows hundreds of thousands of clones, with 75% to 90% occurring only once. The sequenced sample was peripheral blood. The origin of the receptors is a woman in her seventies with COVID-19, enrolled during active disease.

This clone has more than one count but fewer than ten. V gene TRBV6-5 combines with J gene TRBJ1-5; 10 nucleotides line up with TRBD1. The germline gives CDR1 MNHEY, CDR2 SVGAGI. Losses at the gene ends were 10 bases for V and 4 bases for J; bases not matched to a gene: 7. The CDR3 sequence is 14 residues long. The chain's CDR3 is CATSTGGPNQPQHF. DNA for the CDR3: TGTGCCACCTCGACAGGGGGCCCGAATCAGCCCCAGCATTTT.

The chain combines TRBV4-2 with TRBJ1-1, with 8 bases that match TRBD1. CDR3 length: 13 amino acids. V lost 5 bases, J lost 7 bases, and 6 bases stayed unmatched. CDR1 is LGHNA and CDR2 is YNFKEQ in the germline V gene. The CDR3 here is CASSFLGQGEAFF. The CDR3 region has the DNA TGTGCCAGCAGCTTTCTCGGACAGGGTGAAGCTTTCTTT.

The rearrangement links TRBV6-1 to TRBJ2-3; D is perhaps TRBD1 (5 bases). This CDR3 comprises 14 residues. The V gene's germline CDR1 is MNHNS and CDR2 SASEGT. V lost 3 bases and J 2 bases, leaving 9 bases between the germline ends. DNA of the CDR3: TGTGCCAGCAGTGACAAGGGGTTCACAGATACGCAGTATTTT. It encodes CASSDKGFTDTQYF.

The rearrangement joins TRBV2 to TRBJ1-5; the match to TRBD1 covers 9 bases. Trimming cost V 7 bases and J 1 base; bases outside gene matches: 2. The CDR3 has 14 residues. The germline V gene has CDR1 SNHLY and CDR2 FYNNEI. Written as DNA, the CDR3 is TGTGCCAGCAAGGACAGGGGAAGCAATCAGCCCCAGCATTTT. Translated, it gives CASKDRGSNQPQHF. The full variable domain, rest sourced from reference TRBV2 and TRBJ1-5, is EPEVTQTPSHQVTQMGQEVILRCVPISNHLYFYWYRQILGQKVEFLVSFYNNEISEKSEIFDDQFSVERPDGSNFTLKIRSTKLEDSAMYFCASKDRGSNQPQHFGDGTRLSIL.

The sample holds one count of this clone. The chain is built from TRBV27 and TRBJ2-3; 7 bases are a match to TRBD1. The J segment lost 1 base and the V segment lost 5 bases, leaving 9 bases of the junction unmatched. This CDR3 has 16 amino acids. Germline-derived CDR1 and CDR2 are MNHEY and SMNVEV (reference sequence). The CDR3 region is CASSPRLGGGTDTQYF. For the CDR3, the DNA is TGTGCCAGCAGTCCCCGCCTAGGGGGCGGCACAGATACGCAGTATTTT.

This rearrangement joins TRBV9 to TRBJ2-7; 7 nucleotides line up with TRBD1. J was trimmed by 6 bases and V by 3 bases; bases with no gene match: 12. Germline V gives CDR1 SGDLS, CDR2 YYNGEE. The CDR3 has 15 residues. CDR3 protein: CASSAFGDRDGEQYF. The CDR3 nucleotides are TGTGCCAGCAGCGCCTTCGGCGACAGGGACGGCGAGCAGTACTTC. The full variable domain, its missing parts supplied by reference TRBV9 and TRBJ2-7, is DSGVTQTPKHLITATGQRVTLRCSPRSGDLSVYWYQQSLDQGLQFLIQYYNGEERAKGNILERFSAQQFPDLHSELNLSSLELGDSALYFCASSAFGDRDGEQYFGPGTRLTVT.

Written as DNA, the CDR3 is TGTGCCAGCACCCTATTAGGGACAGGGAAGGGCTACACCTTC. This gives the protein CASTLLGTGKGYTF. The genes are TRBV5-5 and TRBJ1-2; the match to TRBD1 covers 9 bases. Losses at the gene ends were 6 bases for V and 8 bases for J; bases not matched to a gene: 11. The germline V gene encodes CDR1 SGHKS and CDR2 YYEKEE (reference sequence). CDR3 length: 14 amino acids.

The V call is TRBV27, the J call TRBJ2-7; a weak D match, TRBD2 (5 bases). The V gene's germline CDR1 is MNHEY and CDR2 SMNVEV (reference sequence). Trimming stripped 3 bases from V and 2 bases from J, with 14 bases between. CDR3 length: 15 residues. The CDR3: CASSFVSDLPYEQYF. The CDR3 region has the DNA TGTGCCAGCAGTTTTGTTAGCGACCTACCCTACGAGCAGTACTTC.

This clone came up once. The chain is built from TRBV29-1 and TRBJ1-2, with TRBD1 matching 11 bases. This CDR3 region has 14 residues. CDR1 and CDR2 from the germline V gene are SQVTM and ANQGSEA. Trimming at V came to 6 bases and at J to 5 bases, leaving 8 bases not matched to a gene. This CDR3 is CSVPSDRGRYGYTF. Here the CDR3 DNA reads TGCAGCGTCCCCTCGGACAGGGGGCGATATGGCTACACCTTC.

V gene TRBV13 combines with J gene TRBJ1-1; D may be TRBD1 (6 bases). The length of the CDR3 is 13 residues. Germline V gives CDR1 PRHDT, CDR2 FYEKMQ (reference sequence). With 8 bases removed from V and 5 bases from J, the gap between germline ends came to 15 bases. CDR3 region: CASSTRGYTEAFF. In DNA, the CDR3 is TGTGCCAGCTCCACCAGGGGATATACTGAAGCTTTCTTT.

The chain couples TRBV30 to TRBJ2-2; weak D call: TRBD1 (5 bases). CDR1 and CDR2 from the germline V gene are GTSNPN and SVGIG (reference sequence). The CDR3 runs 15 residues. The V end lost 0 bases, the J end lost 5 bases, and 13 bases lay between the germline ends. CDR3 in amino acids: CAWSVELGRTGELFF. CDR3 in DNA: TGTGCCTGGAGTGTAGAGTTGGGGCGTACCGGGGAGCTGTTTTTT.

The chain couples TRBV12-3 or TRBV12-4 to TRBJ2-7, with 7 bases that match TRBD2. The CDR3 has 12 residues. V was clipped by 6 bases and J by 3 bases; unmatched bases: 2. The CDR3 here is CASRGGSYEQYF. The DNA of the CDR3 is TGTGCCAGCAGGGGGGGGAGCTACGAGCAGTACTTC.

The chain has TRBV5-1 and TRBJ2-2; D call uncertain. Germline V lookup: CDR1 SGHRS, CDR2 YFSETQ. The CDR3 extends over 13 amino acids. Trimming pared 1 base from V and 7 bases from J, leaving 8 bases between. The CDR3 spells CASSLTVLGELFF. In nucleotides, the CDR3 is TGCGCCAGCAGCTTGACAGTCCTCGGGGAGCTGTTTTTT.

This sequence joins TRBV3-1 (or the pseudogene TRBV3-2) and TRBJ2-3; unclear D gene. Germline V CDR1 and CDR2: LGHDT, YNNKEL (reference sequence). CDR3 length: 13 residues. Deletions cut 0 bases from V and 7 bases from J, with 8 bases between. The CDR3 loop is CASSQDFRYTQYF. DNA of the CDR3: TGTGCCAGCAGCCAAGATTTCCGGTATACGCAGTATTTT.

Here the CDR3 DNA reads TGTGCCAGCAGTGAAGAGGGACAGGGGAGGGAAAAACTGTTTTTT. This translates into CASSEEGQGREKLFF. V is TRBV2 and J is TRBJ1-4; 10 bases match TRBD1. V was clipped by 1 base and J by 8 bases; unmatched bases: 4. Germline V gene sequence: CDR1 SNHLY, CDR2 FYNNEI. CDR3 length: 15 residues.

This clone was counted many times. The chain carries TRBV24-1 and TRBJ2-2; a weak D match, TRBD2 (5 bases). The CDR3 is 14 amino acids. Trimming pared 3 bases from V and 6 bases from J, leaving 10 bases between. Germline V gene data show CDR1 as KGHDR and CDR2 as SFDVKD. The CDR3 coding sequence is TGTGCCACCAGTGATAATCGGGATTCCGGGGAGCTGTTTTTT. It yields the protein CATSDNRDSGELFF.

The V and J genes are TRBV7-2 and TRBJ1-1; D remains unclear. The CDR3 is 14 residues long. The V and J ends lost 6 bases and 4 bases respectively, with 15 bases between them. Germline CDR1 SGHTA, CDR2 FQGNSA. The CDR3 region has the DNA TGTGCCAGCAGTCTCCTATCCATGAGCACTGAAGCTTTCTTT. Protein: CASSLLSMSTEAFF.

The chain joins TRBV6-5 to TRBJ1-6; TRBD1 is a possible D gene (6 bases). Between the trimmed V and J ends, which lost 8 bases and 5 bases, there was a span of 13 bases. CDR3 length equals 14 residues. CDR1 and CDR2 from the germline V gene are MNHEY and SVGAGI. CDR3 in amino acids: CASRGAANNSPLHF. CDR3 nucleotide sequence: TGTGCCAGCCGGGGGGCCGCAAATAATTCACCCCTCCACTTT.

Here the CDR3 reads CASSSRQGNTEAFF. The CDR3 DNA follows: TGTGCCAGTAGTTCGCGACAGGGCAATACAGAAGCTTTCTTT. The rearrangement links TRBV19 to TRBJ1-1, with 7 bases aligning to TRBD1. The CDR3 loop spans 14 amino acids. Trimming took 5 bases from V and 8 from J; bases not matched to a gene: 11. Germline-derived CDR1 and CDR2 are LNHDA and SQIVND (reference sequence).

For the CDR3, the DNA is TGTGCCAGCAGCGTAGGGGACTGGAAGCGCTCTGGAAACACCATATATTTT. Translated, it gives CASSVGDWKRSGNTIYF. The rearrangement uses TRBV9 and TRBJ1-3, with a possible D match to TRBD1 (5 bases). The CDR3 loop spans 17 amino acids. CDR1 SGDLS and CDR2 YYNGEE come from the germline V gene. V gave up 0 bases and J gave up 0 bases, with 13 bases separating them.

The genes are TRBV21-1 and TRBJ1-1. TRBV21-1 is a pseudogene. This CDR3 has 15 amino acids. Here the CDR3 DNA reads TGTGCCAGCAACCCAAAACGGGGGGGTGAGCCTGAAGCTTTCTTT. Its protein product is CASNPKRGGEPEAFF.

The V call is TRBV5-1, the J call TRBJ2-7; 9 nucleotides line up with TRBD1. Looked up from germline, CDR1 is SGHRS and CDR2 is YFSETQ. V was clipped by 4 bases and J by 5 bases; unmatched bases: 7. The length of the CDR3 is 14 residues. The CDR3 nucleotides are TGCGCCAGCAGCCACGGACAGGGGATGGACGAGCAGTACTTC. Encoded protein: CASSHGQGMDEQYF.

The V call is TRBV11-3, the J call TRBJ2-7; possibly TRBD2 for D (6 bases). This CDR3 spans 13 amino acids. V shed 4 bases and J shed 4 bases, with 11 bases lying between them. Germline V CDR1 and CDR2: SGHNT, YENEEA. The CDR3 region has the DNA TGTGCCAGCAGCTACCTGGAGGGGTACGAGCAGTACTTC. It translates to CASSYLEGYEQYF.

The genes are TRBV5-1 and TRBJ1-2; D remains ambiguous. The CDR3 has 15 amino acids. The germline V and J ends were trimmed by 0 bases and 8 bases, with 17 bases remaining between them. Germline values: CDR1 SGHRS, CDR2 YFSETQ. The CDR3 region has the DNA TGCGCCAGCAGCTTGGATGGCTTCCCGACCGGGGGCTACACCTTC. Translation gives CASSLDGFPTGGYTF.

This chain joins TRBV5-4 and TRBJ2-7; the match to TRBD2 covers 14 bases. Germline CDR1 is SGHNT and CDR2 is YYREEE (reference sequence). After removal of 0 bases from V and 2 bases from J, the junction contained 7 bases not matched to a gene. The CDR3 covers 18 residues. The CDR3, as DNA: TGTGCCAGCAGCTTGGGACTAGCGGGGGGGCCAGAGACCTACGAGCAGTACTTC. This encodes CASSLGLAGGPETYEQYF.

The chain uses TRBV5-4 and TRBJ2-5; TRBD1 agrees at 10 bases. Germline CDR1 reads SGHNT; CDR2 reads YYREEE (reference sequence). V lost 4 bases to trimming and J lost 3 bases; unmatched junction nucleotides: 6. The CDR3 sequence is 15 residues long. The CDR3 bases are TGTGCCAGCAGCCGAGGACAGGGGGAGGAAGAGACCCAGTACTTC. Translating it yields CASSRGQGEEETQYF.

The chain combines TRBV3-1 (or the pseudogene TRBV3-2) with TRBJ2-2, with D possibly TRBD1 on 5 matching bases. Germline V lookup: CDR1 LGHDT, CDR2 YNNKEL (reference sequence). The CDR3 is made up of 13 amino acids. Trimming took 1 base from V and 5 from J, leaving 5 bases between them. The CDR3, as DNA: TGTGCCAGCAGCCAAGGACAGACCGGGGAGCTGTTTTTT. Protein sequence: CASSQGQTGELFF.